Presented here are 5 T cell receptor beta chains from one specimen sequenced in a study of preoperative IRX-2 immunotherapy in early breast cancer. Only in-frame clones appear in the TCRdb table, and some are missing; sequencing was by immunoSEQ multiplex PCR. Here the sample spans around 28,000 clones, 78% being singletons. Treatment noted: preoperative locoregional IRX-2 cytokine immunotherapy. Material: lymph node tissue, obtained before IRX-2 immunotherapy. The receptors shown here come from a human donor with breast cancer.

This clone was detected a few times. The rearrangement joins TRBV10-1 to TRBJ2-3, with TRBD2 identical over 8 bases. The germline V gene has CDR1 WNHNN and CDR2 SYGVQD (reference sequence). Trimming removed 0 bases from V and 4 bases from J; junction bases left unmatched: 6. The CDR3 is 16 residues long. CDR3 nucleotides: TGCGCCAGCAGTGAGTCGATTCGGGGGGGCCCAGATACGCAGTATTTT. It specifies CASSESIRGGPDTQYF.

This chain links TRBV23-1 with TRBJ1-1; no clear D. TRBV23-1 is known as an ORF, though its function is uncertain. V lost 2 bases and J lost 5, with 21 bases in between. The CDR3 has 17 residues. The CDR3 DNA is TGCGCCAGCAGTCAACAGCAAGACACCACAAAAGGGACTGAAGCTTTCTTT. It specifies CASSQQQDTTKGTEAFF.

The chain uses TRBV5-1 and TRBJ1-3; the D is unclear. This CDR3 is built from 16 residues. Germline values: CDR1 SGHRS, CDR2 YFSETQ. The V end was cut by 2 bases, the J end by 0 bases, with 12 bases between. CDR3 sequence reads: CASSFSGGHSGNTIYF. The CDR3 DNA is TGCGCCAGCAGCTTTAGCGGCGGTCACTCTGGAAACACCATATATTTT.

The chain couples TRBV7-7 to TRBJ2-7, with D possibly TRBD1 on 6 matching bases. Germline CDR1 SSHAT, CDR2 FNYEAQ (reference sequence). V was trimmed by 5 bases and J by 1 base, leaving 21 bases between them. The CDR3 covers 17 residues. In DNA form, the CDR3 reads TGTGCCAGCAGCGCAAGGTCCGGGACACGGACTTCCTACGAGCAGTACTTC. Protein sequence: CASSARSGTRTSYEQYF.

The chain is built from TRBV6-9 and TRBJ1-6, with D possibly TRBD1 on 5 matching bases. The length of the CDR3 is 12 residues. Germline V lookup: CDR1 MNHGY, CDR2 SVAAGI. V lost 5 bases and J lost 10, with 9 bases in between. The chain's CDR3 is CASSATASPLHF. As DNA, the CDR3 is TGTGCCAGCAGTGCGACAGCCTCACCCCTCCACTTT.